This T cell receptor beta chain was recorded in a study of monozygotic twins with inflammatory bowel disease. General study results and limits: Among IBD patients, TCRbeta diversity (inverse Simpson) was lower than in healthy co-twins.

The CDR3 length is 14 residues. CDR1 SGHRS and CDR2 YFSETQ come from the germline V gene. On this clonotype: Its antigen is not known.

Investigators made cDNA in eight separate reactions per sample. TCRdb reprocessed the 5' RACE reads and stores each CDR3 protein as one record, lacking DNA. This listing includes 350,000 to 550,000 distinct CDR3 sequences. Sequenced material: blood. The sequence came from a human donor with ulcerative colitis or Crohn's disease, or a healthy co-twin of an affected twin (not recorded which). V is TRBV5-1 and J is TRBJ2-7; lacking DNA, the TRBD1 call made by TCRdb goes unchecked. The CDR3 spells CASSLPGISYEQYF.